The 21 T cell receptor beta chains presented below share a single source sample, sequenced in a study of T-cell memory formation after mild COVID-19. TCRdb re-analysed the 5' RACE reads in MiXCR, keeping a single row per CDR3 protein. The profile shows some 210,000 distinct CDR3 sequences, 27% of them singletons. The sequenced sample was PBMCs or a T cell subset sorted from them (not recorded which). All receptors come from an adult woman who had mild COVID-19 (a few samples of this study predate the infection). Cell type and time point are not known.

This clonotype came up a few times. J is TRBJ1-1 and V is TRBV2; D not resolved. The germline V gene encodes CDR1 SNHLY and CDR2 FYNNEI. V was shortened by 0 bases and J by 2 bases, with 13 bases between the two germline ends. CDR3 size: 16 residues. Here the CDR3 reads CASSEAHSRLNTEAFF. DNA for the CDR3: TGTGCCAGCAGTGAAGCGCATTCGAGACTCAACACTGAAGCTTTCTTT.

This clonotype showed up just a few times. CDR3 nucleotides: TGCAGCGTTGGTGTACTGGCAGGCTACGAGCAGTACTTC. This codes for CSVGVLAGYEQYF. The chain employs TRBV29-1 and TRBJ2-7, with no clear D. The ends were cut back, 4 bases at V and 3 bases at J, with 13 bases in the middle. Germline loops: CDR1 SQVTM, CDR2 ANQGSEA. This CDR3 comprises 13 residues.

The chain is built from TRBV6-1 and TRBJ2-7, with D possibly TRBD1 on 5 matching bases. V was clipped by 4 bases and J by 4 bases, with 8 bases between them. The CDR3 runs to 12 residues. Germline CDR1 is MNHNS and CDR2 is SASEGT. CDR3 DNA: TGTGCCAGCAGTGCCCGACAGTACGAGCAGTACTTC. Its protein is CASSARQYEQYF.

This clonotype has more than one count but fewer than ten. The V call is TRBV7-2, the J call TRBJ2-2, with D possibly matching TRBD2 (5 bases). From germline, CDR1 is SGHTA and CDR2 FQGNSA. V was cut by 3 bases and J by 2 bases, with 10 bases left in between. This CDR3 spans 15 amino acids. CDR3 region: CASSFTGINTGELFF. CDR3 DNA sequence: TGTGCCAGCAGCTTCACGGGGATCAACACCGGGGAGCTGTTTTTT. The complete variable domain, with remaining parts taken from reference TRBV7-2 and TRBJ2-2, reads GAGVSQSPSNKVTEKGKDVELRCDPISGHTALYWYRQSLGQGLEFLIYFQGNSAPDKSGLPSDRFSAERTGGSVSTLTIQRTQQEDSAVYLCASSFTGINTGELFFGEGSRLTVL.

The chain links TRBV29-1 to TRBJ2-3; 8 nucleotides line up with TRBD2. CDR3 size: 16 residues. V lost 2 bases, J lost 0 bases, and 7 bases stayed unmatched. CDR1 is SQVTM, CDR2 ANQGSEA, per germline. The CDR3 sequence: CSVESLAGISTDTQYF. The DNA for the CDR3 is TGCAGCGTTGAATCCTTAGCGGGAATTAGCACAGATACGCAGTATTTT.

This clonotype was counted once. The genes are TRBV7-3 and TRBJ2-4; TRBD1 might be the D (6 bases). V was cut by 2 bases and J by 3 bases, with 20 bases left in between. In germline, CDR1 is SGHTA, CDR2 FQGTGA. This CDR3 has 18 residues. The chain's CDR3 is CASSLGQGTSRVKNIQYF. DNA of the CDR3: TGTGCCAGCAGCTTAGGGCAGGGGACAAGTCGGGTCAAAAACATTCAGTACTTC.

This clonotype was picked up a small number of times. V usage is TRBV27 and J usage is TRBJ1-2, with TRBD1 matching 9 bases. V dropped 4 bases and J dropped 8; count of bases not matched to a gene: 8. The CDR3 is 14 residues long. Germline V gene data show CDR1 as MNHEY and CDR2 as SMNVEV (reference sequence). In DNA form, the CDR3 reads TGTGCCAGCAGTTCGCGGACAGGGGCGAAAGGCTACACCTTC. It codes for CASSSRTGAKGYTF.

In its sample, this clonotype was seen a few times. The chain joins TRBV1 to TRBJ1-1; whether TRBD1, the table's D call, matches the DNA was not checked. TRBV1 is flagged as a pseudogene. There are 16 residues in the CDR3. CDR3 sequence reads: CTSSQVPTGLDTEAFF. The CDR3 region has the DNA TGCACCAGCAGCCAAGTCCCCACAGGGTTGGACACTGAAGCTTTCTTT.

The rearrangement uses TRBV10-3 and TRBJ2-1, with D perhaps TRBD2 (5 bases). CDR3 length equals 13 residues. Trimming removed 5 bases at V and 10 bases at J, with 15 bases between. Germline lookup yields CDR1 ENHRY and CDR2 SYGVKD. CDR3 amino acids: CAISFVGVREQFF. CDR3 coding DNA: TGTGCCATCAGTTTTGTCGGGGTTCGGGAGCAGTTCTTC.

The rearrangement links TRBV4-1 to TRBJ2-5, with TRBD1 as a possible D gene (6 bases). The V gene lost 4 bases and the J gene lost 1 base, with 16 bases spanning the gap. Germline-derived CDR1 and CDR2 are MGHRA and YSYEKL. The CDR3 runs 16 residues. CDR3: CASSRGRTVFQETQYF. Here the CDR3 DNA reads TGCGCCAGCAGCCGAGGTCGGACAGTCTTCCAAGAGACCCAGTACTTC.

V and J are TRBV29-1 and TRBJ2-1, with 7 bases identical to TRBD1. Per the germline V gene, CDR1 is SQVTM and CDR2 is ANQGSEA. After removal of 3 bases from V and 7 bases from J, the junction contained 9 bases not matched to a gene. This CDR3 has 14 amino acids. Here the CDR3 DNA reads TGCAGCGTTGACTTGACAGGGTTGTTGAATGAGCAGTTCTTC. This sequence encodes CSVDLTGLLNEQFF.

The table lists this clonotype with many counts. The genes are TRBV7-2 and TRBJ2-5, with D possibly TRBD2 on 6 matching bases. CDR1 and CDR2 (germline): SGHTA, FQGNSA. Trimming cost V 0 bases and J 2 bases, with 16 bases left between them. The CDR3 has 17 residues. This CDR3 reads CASSLAGTGPFQETQYF. The CDR3 bases are TGTGCCAGCAGCTTAGCAGGGACTGGACCATTTCAAGAGACCCAGTACTTC.

This clonotype appeared once. The chain couples TRBV19 to TRBJ2-3; weak D call: TRBD1 (6 bases). Trimming left V 3 bases short and J 3 bases short, with 13 bases between. The CDR3 is 15 amino acids. Looked up from germline, CDR1 is LNHDA and CDR2 is SQIVND (reference sequence). Written as DNA, the CDR3 is TGTGCCAGTAGTATTTCCGACAGGCGTACAGATACGCAGTATTTT. Protein product: CASSISDRRTDTQYF.

The chain's CDR3 is CATRGRNTGELFF. CDR3 DNA sequence: TGTGCCACCCGGGGTCGGAACACCGGGGAGCTGTTTTTT. The chain couples TRBV7-2 to TRBJ2-2; weak D call: TRBD2 (5 bases). With 10 bases removed from V and 1 base from J, the gap between germline ends came to 10 bases. Germline V gene sequence: CDR1 SGHTA, CDR2 FQGNSA. The CDR3 length is 13 residues.

The sample holds a few counts of this clonotype. V and J are TRBV4-3 and TRBJ2-3; 9 bases match TRBD2. The trim removed 0 bases at V and 3 bases at J, leaving 1 base unmatched. This CDR3 is 15 amino acids long. CDR1 is LGHNA, CDR2 YSLEER, per germline. Written as DNA, the CDR3 is TGCGCCAGCAGCCAAGAGGCGGGAGGGACAGATACGCAGTATTTT. It yields the protein CASSQEAGGTDTQYF.

This clonotype came up a few times. CDR3 protein: CASSLASGSYEQYF. DNA of the CDR3: TGTGCCAGCAGCTTAGCCAGTGGGAGCTACGAGCAGTACTTC. The gene calls are TRBV7-9 and TRBJ2-7; maybe TRBD2 (5 bases). Germline CDR1 reads SEHNR; CDR2 reads FQNEAQ (reference sequence). The CDR3 is 14 residues long. V was trimmed by 0 bases and J by 3 bases, leaving 9 bases between them.

This chain joins TRBV15 and TRBJ2-2, with D unclear. CDR3 length: 12 amino acids. CDR1 is LNHNV, CDR2 YYDKDF, per germline (reference sequence). V was cut by 0 bases and J by 8 bases, with 4 bases left in between. Here the CDR3 reads CATSRDRGELFF. The CDR3 DNA follows: TGTGCCACCAGCAGAGACCGGGGGGAGCTGTTTTTT.

V is TRBV2 and J is TRBJ2-1; TRBD2 matches 9 bases. The germline V gene has CDR1 SNHLY and CDR2 FYNNEI. This CDR3 spans 14 amino acids. V trimming: 5 bases; J trimming: 9 bases; junction bases outside the gene matches: 8. The CDR3 nucleotides read TGTGCCAGCAGTTCCCCGGGACTAGCCCGTGAGCAGTTCTTC. Translating gives CASSSPGLAREQFF.

The chain joins TRBV12-3 or TRBV12-4 to TRBJ1-1, with no clear D. Trimming cost V 6 bases and J 7 bases, with 15 bases left between them. This CDR3 has 13 amino acids. The CDR3 spells CASRRLSGSEAFF. CDR3 DNA: TGTGCCAGCAGACGACTCTCGGGCAGTGAAGCTTTCTTT.

The chain links TRBV5-1 to TRBJ2-7; D gene unclear. This CDR3 region has 13 residues. Germline V gene sequence: CDR1 SGHRS, CDR2 YFSETQ. Between the trimmed V and J ends, which lost 2 bases and 2 bases, there was a span of 8 bases. CDR3 sequence: CASSLAIAYEQYF. The CDR3 DNA is TGCGCCAGCAGCTTAGCTATTGCCTACGAGCAGTACTTC.

The chain has TRBV20-1 and TRBJ1-5, with D possibly TRBD1 on 6 matching bases. Trimming took 3 bases from V and 5 from J, leaving 17 bases between them. Germline loops: CDR1 DFQATT, CDR2 SNEGSKA (reference sequence). There are 15 residues in the CDR3. CDR3 sequence (DNA): TGCAGTGCTAGCCGGGGGGCAGGGGTAGATCAGCCCCAGCATTTT. Amino acid sequence: CSASRGAGVDQPQHF.